This section outlines one T cell receptor (beta chain) sequence together with its context. Its antigen target is currently unknown. Within one base of it there is no much larger clone, and no base qualities were kept. This sample stems from a study of cytomegalovirus exposure and HLA in healthy donors (dated by TCRdb to about 2017). Broadly, across the study: According to an earlier analysis of a few hundred of the donors, 150 million to 200 million T cells yielded 90 million to 140 million unique TCR beta sequences and about 280 Gb of sequence data. Among around 400 genotyped donors of the cohort, an average of about 240,000 unique TCR beta nucleotide sequences was sequenced per donor, of which roughly 17% were non-productive. The genetic ancestry cluster associated with self-reported Caucasian donors included 81% of the roughly 380 genotyped donors. Class I and class II HLA loci were covered by the typing at four-digit resolution. An early release covering approximately 600 HLA-typed donors comprised approximately 290 gigabases of sequencing data and roughly 85 million unique TCR sequences. The study combined high-throughput TCR immunosequencing, statistical association of individual TCRs with disease status, and machine learning to predict cytomegalovirus infection status. Roughly 5 DR-DQ haplotypes were treated as single units for association and clustering because of strong linkage in the cohort. All discovery cohort repertoires had been generated using a single sequencing platform. An earlier analysis of approximately 500 of the donors applied high-throughput TCR beta sequencing to assess whether each TCR beta V gene segment acted as functional or pseudogenic. In a later analysis, previously published TCR beta repertoires from about 670 donors were re-analyzed and high-resolution HLA genotyping was added so that TCR occurrence patterns could be studied. In the later analysis, no new phenotypic data were used to find candidate immune exposures; instead, reliance was placed on TCR beta sequences and their occurrence across donors. Alongside the repertoire data, information on donor age, sex, ethnicity and CMV serostatus was compiled. A separate validation cohort of about 110 different subjects was used in addition to the approximately 700-subject first cohort. Genome-wide SNP genotypes for about three fifths of the roughly 700 donors were used in a later genetic analysis, which treated that subset as a discovery cohort. The T cell repertoires of several hundred subjects were profiled by immunosequencing and related to cytomegalovirus serostatus. The study was designed to test whether signatures of past pathogen exposure could be identified by cataloging public T cell receptors. The number of donors typed differed by locus, with roughly 620-630 for A, B, C, DRB1 and DQB1, more than 500 for DQA1, over 600 for DPA1, and over 400 for DPB1. General conclusions and limits of the study: In vitro tests confirmed that a few of the cytomegalovirus-associated TCR beta chains recognize cytomegalovirus antigens. A cluster of highly shared sequence variants was judged likely to be a technical artifact of the sequencing pipeline. The classifier was reported to diagnose cytomegalovirus status with high specificity and sensitivity in both the original cohort and the validation cohort. In this cohort, only TCR beta chains were sequenced, and detectable features were limited by the absence of alpha or paired-chain data. The study gave a list of roughly 150 TCR beta chains associated with cytomegalovirus. Because HLA typing was unavailable for some donors at each locus, only the typed subset was used in association tests. Most TCR sequences were observed very rarely across donors, whereas some public TCRs were present in many individuals. Most CMV-associated TCR beta chains appeared to be HLA-restricted in a later analysis, and the HLA associations seemed to be driven largely by CMV exposure. In a later analysis, the rate of TCR association differed among HLA loci, with DRB1 alleles having the most associated TCRs and HLA-C alleles having the fewest. Correlated functional status among segregating V segments might be attributable to linkage disequilibrium, but an unknown experimental factor could not be ruled out. In a later genetic analysis, a missense DCLRE1C variant was associated with V-gene and J-gene trimming of TCR beta chains, and the association was replicated in an independent cohort. Compared with equally common non-associated chains, HLA-associated TCR beta chains in a later analysis were more clonally expanded and had lower generation probabilities. Roughly uniform sequencing depth across donors was assumed in presence/absence analyses, although this assumption may not hold. A later analysis associated 16,951 TCR beta sequences with specific HLA alleles at a false discovery rate of 0.05. Because counts were too low, some 17 rarely observed V segments, including chromosome 9 orphons, were excluded from the earlier analysis of several hundred of the donors. For the cohort, immune exposure information was limited to CMV serostatus. Compared with the approximately 600-donor mean, donors in an Asian-associated ancestry cluster had fewer N-insertions in productive TCRs, according to a later genetic analysis. A further reported finding was that TCR beta sequences accurately predicted the HLA-A and HLA-B alleles for most subjects in the first cohort. A later analysis reported that several top co-occurrence clusters appeared linked to parvovirus B19, influenza, CMV and Epstein-Barr virus. The authors suggested that the approach could potentially be generalized to other disease states and immunological phenotypes. Assigning TCR associations to individual alleles was difficult when HLA alleles, especially DR and DQ, strongly co-occurred. An earlier analysis of around 500 of the donors showed that most TCR beta V segments appeared in productive rearrangements either about 87% or about 30% of the time, which broadly matched IMGT annotations.

The library was generated by the immunoSEQ multiplex PCR assay. For the multiplex PCR, a mixture combining 60 forward primers for TCR Vbeta segments and 13 reverse primers for TCR Jbeta segments was used. The CDR3 region of rearranged TCR beta genes was amplified from genomic DNA by a multiplex PCR assay. The amplified TCR beta libraries were sequenced on the Illumina HiSeq System as 87-base-pair reads. The original pipeline was this. A later analysis tallied 70 million to 100 million unique TCR beta chains across the 700 or so repertoires, and approximately 9.9 million of those chains were shared by two or more donors. A nearest-neighbor algorithm error-corrected the raw reads and collapsed the reads into unique sequences, merging closely related sequences to remove PCR and sequencing errors. CDR3 sequences were aligned to IMGT reference sequences to assign V, D and J gene segments. For a sequence to be retained, a match of at least six nucleotides was required to both a V gene segment and a J gene segment. Rearrangements were classified as productive when the CDR3 lacked stop codons and remained in frame with V and J, and all other rearrangements were classified as non-productive. CDR3 was defined according to IMGT convention as the region running from the second conserved V-encoded cysteine to the conserved J-encoded phenylalanine. In an earlier analysis of around 640 of the donors, sequences lacking an unambiguous match to a single V gene segment were excluded. In an earlier analysis of a few hundred of the donors, V segments were called functional above 56.7% productive rearrangements and were called segregating when the between-donor standard deviation exceeded 5%. A statistical classification framework was developed to diagnose cytomegalovirus status using the catalog of TCR beta chain sequences. V and J gene assignment, in a later analysis, came from comparing TCR nucleotide sequences with IMGT/GENE-DB human TR gene sequences. A later analysis assigned CDR3 sequences and most-parsimonious VDJ recombination scenarios with the TCRdist pipeline. A later analysis defined each TCR beta chain by its CDR3 amino acid sequence plus V-gene family, and excluded reads lacking a unique V-gene family. To address suspected cross-contamination and a sequencing artifact, a later analysis removed a few hundred highly shared, low-generation-probability nucleotide sequences. A later analysis calculated a clonal expansion index for each public chain from normalized within-repertoire ranks of inferred template counts. Generation probabilities in a later analysis came from a VDJ recombination model fitted to out-of-frame rearrangements, and those results were checked against IGoR. Hypergeometric tests were used in a later analysis to score TCR-TCR, TCR-HLA and TCR-CMV co-occurrence, with a repertoire-size bias correction applied to the TCR pairs. A later analysis estimated false discovery rates by permuting HLA or CMV assignments 20 times. In a later analysis, co-occurring TCRs were grouped with DBSCAN, and TCRdist sequence similarity was added when clustering was performed within HLA-allele-positive subsets. Co-occurrence clustering excluded repertoires with fewer than 30,000 or more than 120,000 public chains, plus five with anomalous nucleotide sharing. Imported from immuneACCESS, the table was reduced by TCRdb to in-frame sequences with V and J called. These copies leave out some clones; in studies compared against another copy, an unresolved V gene accounts for under half, and the cause of the remainder is not known. D and trimming come from the DNA, and the V and J calls and clone size come from that table. The sample table holds under 200,000 clones, of which around 77% were seen once. The top ten hold under 2% of the sample.

The cohort was made up of roughly 670 healthy bone marrow donors. At the time of sampling, every cohort member was nominally healthy, though immune exposures that went unrecorded were likely present. The donor was CMV seronegative and was included in the group of hundreds of seronegative cohort members. Every donor gave a peripheral blood sample, and the peripheral blood mononuclear cells from that sample were used for TCR beta sequencing. The Qiagen DNeasy Blood Extraction Kit was used to extract genomic DNA from the blood cell samples. The sequence derives from a man under 40 in good health and CMV-seronegative. The sample comprised PBMCs.

The CDR3 loop reads CASSQGLARNYEQYF. The DNA reads TGCGCCAGCAGCCAAGGACTAGCGAGAAACTACGAGCAGTACTTC. The sequence joins TRBV4-1 to TRBJ2-7; 8 middle bases align to TRBD2. CDR1 and CDR2, per the germline V gene, are MGHRA and YSYEKL. Reading from cysteine to phenylalanine, the CDR3 counts 15 amino acids. The read is trimmed to its CDR3 DNA, 45 bases read in frame from base 1. The V end gives up 1 base and the J end 3 bases, leaving 5 bases in the junction not matched to a gene.